This TCR beta chain was recorded in a study of blood T cell repertoires in COVID-19. Germline-derived CDR1 and CDR2 are LNHDA and SQIVND (reference sequence). This CDR3 is 14 amino acids long. V gave up 3 bases and J gave up 2 bases, with 11 bases separating them. Method: immunoSEQ multiplex PCR; TCRdb's copy keeps in-frame clones and lacks some. This table holds 50,000 to 65,000 clones, about 86% found once. This TCR came from a man aged 35-49 years with acute or convalescent COVID-19. This chain connects TRBV19 to TRBJ2-7, with D uncertain. Sequencing was carried out using peripheral blood. CDR3 bases: TGTGCCAGTAGTATTAACTGGGCTACCTACGAGCAGTACTTC. Its translation: CASSINWATYEQYF. Full variable domain (remainder filled in from reference TRBV19 and TRBJ2-7): DGGITQSPKYLFRKEGQNVTLSCEQNLNHDAMYWYRQDPGQGLRLIYYSQIVNDFQKGDIAEGYSVSREKKESFPLTVTSAQKNPTAFYLCASSINWATYEQYFGPGTRLTVT.